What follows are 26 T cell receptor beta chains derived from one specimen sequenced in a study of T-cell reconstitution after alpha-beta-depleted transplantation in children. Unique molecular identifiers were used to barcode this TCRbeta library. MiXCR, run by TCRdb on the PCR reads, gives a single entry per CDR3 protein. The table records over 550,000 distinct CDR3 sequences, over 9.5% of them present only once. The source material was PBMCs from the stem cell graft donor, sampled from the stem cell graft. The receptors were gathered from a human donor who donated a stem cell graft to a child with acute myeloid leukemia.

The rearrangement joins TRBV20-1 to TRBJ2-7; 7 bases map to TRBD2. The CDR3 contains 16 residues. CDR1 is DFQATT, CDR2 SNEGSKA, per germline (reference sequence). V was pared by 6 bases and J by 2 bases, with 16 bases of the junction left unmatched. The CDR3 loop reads CSAPIPTERGPYEQYF. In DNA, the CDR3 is TGCAGTGCCCCTATCCCGACTGAGCGGGGACCCTACGAGCAGTACTTC.

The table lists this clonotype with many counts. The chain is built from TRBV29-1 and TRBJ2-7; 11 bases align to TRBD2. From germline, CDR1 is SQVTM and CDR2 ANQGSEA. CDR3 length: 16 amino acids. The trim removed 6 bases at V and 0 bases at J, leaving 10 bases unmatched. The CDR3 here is CSVGGVTSGNSYEQYF. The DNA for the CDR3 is TGCAGCGTGGGGGGGGTGACTAGCGGGAACTCCTACGAGCAGTACTTC.

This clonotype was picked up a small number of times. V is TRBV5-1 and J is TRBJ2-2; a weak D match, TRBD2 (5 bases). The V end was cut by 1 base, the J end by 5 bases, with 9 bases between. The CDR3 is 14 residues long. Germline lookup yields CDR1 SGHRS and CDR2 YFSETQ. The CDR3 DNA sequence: TGCGCCAGCAGCTTGCGGGGAGTGACCGGGGAGCTGTTTTTT. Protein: CASSLRGVTGELFF.

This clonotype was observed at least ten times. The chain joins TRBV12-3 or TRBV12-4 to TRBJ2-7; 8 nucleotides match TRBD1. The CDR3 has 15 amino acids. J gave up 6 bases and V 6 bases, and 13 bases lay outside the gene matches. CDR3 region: CASSSDRGGMSEQYF. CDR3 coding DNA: TGTGCCAGCAGCTCAGACAGGGGAGGTATGAGCGAGCAGTACTTC.

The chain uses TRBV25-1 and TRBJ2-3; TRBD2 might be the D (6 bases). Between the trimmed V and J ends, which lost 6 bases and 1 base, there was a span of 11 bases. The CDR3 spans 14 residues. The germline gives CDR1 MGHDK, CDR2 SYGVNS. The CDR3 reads CASRRASGTDTQYF. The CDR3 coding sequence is TGTGCCAGCAGGAGGGCTAGCGGCACAGATACGCAGTATTTT. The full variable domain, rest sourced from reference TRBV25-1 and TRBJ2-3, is EADIYQTPRYLVIGTGKKITLECSQTMGHDKMYWYQQDPGMELHLIHYSYGVNSTEKGDLSSESTVSRIRTEHFPLTLESARPSHTSQYLCASRRASGTDTQYFGPGTRLTVL.

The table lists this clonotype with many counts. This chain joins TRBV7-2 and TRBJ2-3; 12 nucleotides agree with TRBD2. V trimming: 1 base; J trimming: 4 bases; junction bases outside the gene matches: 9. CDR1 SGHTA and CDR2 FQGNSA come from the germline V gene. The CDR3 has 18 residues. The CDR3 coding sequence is TGTGCCAGCAGCTTAGTCGCTGGCGCTAGCGGGAGGGCAGATACGCAGTATTTT. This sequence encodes CASSLVAGASGRADTQYF.

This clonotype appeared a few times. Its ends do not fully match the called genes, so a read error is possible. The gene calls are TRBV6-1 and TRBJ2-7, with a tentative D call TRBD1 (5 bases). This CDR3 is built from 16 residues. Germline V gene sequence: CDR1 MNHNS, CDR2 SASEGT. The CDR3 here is CASRRGDRTLTGEQYF. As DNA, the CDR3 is TGCGCCAGCAGGCGAGGAGACAGAACTCTTACCGGGGAGCAGTACTTC.

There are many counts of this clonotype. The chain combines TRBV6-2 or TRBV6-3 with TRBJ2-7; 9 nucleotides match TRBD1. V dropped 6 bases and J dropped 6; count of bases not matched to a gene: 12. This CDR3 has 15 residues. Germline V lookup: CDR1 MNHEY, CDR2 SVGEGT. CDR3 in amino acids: CASRHRRDRVFEQYF. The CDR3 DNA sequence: TGTGCCAGCAGGCACCGCCGGGACAGGGTATTCGAGCAGTACTTC.

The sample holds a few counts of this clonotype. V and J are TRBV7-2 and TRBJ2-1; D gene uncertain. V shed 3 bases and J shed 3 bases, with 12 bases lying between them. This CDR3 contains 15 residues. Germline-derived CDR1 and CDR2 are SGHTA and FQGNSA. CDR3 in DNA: TGTGCCAGCAGCTTCTCGTCCCCCGTCTACAATGAGCAGTTCTTC. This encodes CASSFSSPVYNEQFF.

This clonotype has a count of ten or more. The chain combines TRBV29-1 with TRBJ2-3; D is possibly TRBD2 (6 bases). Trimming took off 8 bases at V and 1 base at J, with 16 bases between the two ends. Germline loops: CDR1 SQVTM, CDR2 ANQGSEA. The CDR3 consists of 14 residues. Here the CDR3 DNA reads TGCAGCCACGAGCGCGGGGCCGGCACAGATACGCAGTATTTT. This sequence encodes CSHERGAGTDTQYF.

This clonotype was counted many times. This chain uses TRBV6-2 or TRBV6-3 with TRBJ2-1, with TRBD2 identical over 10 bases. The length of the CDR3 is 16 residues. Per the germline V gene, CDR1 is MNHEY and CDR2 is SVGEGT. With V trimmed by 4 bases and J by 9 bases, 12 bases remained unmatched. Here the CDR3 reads CASSFTRTSGVIEQFF. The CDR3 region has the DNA TGTGCCAGCAGTTTCACAAGGACTAGCGGAGTCATTGAGCAGTTCTTC.

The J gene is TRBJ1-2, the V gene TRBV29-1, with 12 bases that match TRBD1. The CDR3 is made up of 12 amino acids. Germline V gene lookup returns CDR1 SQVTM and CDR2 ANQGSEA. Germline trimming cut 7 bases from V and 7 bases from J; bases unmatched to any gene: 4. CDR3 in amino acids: CSGGQGAGGYTF. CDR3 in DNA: TGCAGCGGGGGACAGGGGGCTGGTGGCTACACCTTC.

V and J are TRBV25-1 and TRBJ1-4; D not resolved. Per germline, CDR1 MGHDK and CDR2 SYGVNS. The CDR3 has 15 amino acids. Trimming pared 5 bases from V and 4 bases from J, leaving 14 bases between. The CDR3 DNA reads TGTGCCAGCAGTCTAGGTGTCAGGAGTAATGAAAAACTGTTTTTT. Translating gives CASSLGVRSNEKLFF. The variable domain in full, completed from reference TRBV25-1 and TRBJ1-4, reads EADIYQTPRYLVIGTGKKITLECSQTMGHDKMYWYQQDPGMELHLIHYSYGVNSTEKGDLSSESTVSRIRTEHFPLTLESARPSHTSQYLCASSLGVRSNEKLFFGSGTQLSVL.

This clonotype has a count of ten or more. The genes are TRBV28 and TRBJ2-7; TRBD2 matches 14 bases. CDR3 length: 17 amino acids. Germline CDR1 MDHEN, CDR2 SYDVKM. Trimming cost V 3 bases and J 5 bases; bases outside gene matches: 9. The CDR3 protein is CASSLIGLAGGAHEQYF. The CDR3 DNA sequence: TGTGCCAGCAGTTTGATAGGACTAGCGGGAGGCGCTCACGAGCAGTACTTC. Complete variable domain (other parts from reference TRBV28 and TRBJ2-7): DVKVTQSSRYLVKRTGEKVFLECVQDMDHENMFWYRQDPGLGLRLIYFSYDVKMKEKGDIPEGYSVSREKKERFSLILESASTNQTSMYLCASSLIGLAGGAHEQYFGPGTRLTVT.

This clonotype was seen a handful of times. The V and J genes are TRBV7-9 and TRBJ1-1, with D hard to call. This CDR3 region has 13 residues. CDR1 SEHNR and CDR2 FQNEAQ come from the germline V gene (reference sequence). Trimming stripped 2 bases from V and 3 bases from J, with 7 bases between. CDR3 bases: TGTGCCAGCAGCTTAACAGTGGACACTGAAGCTTTCTTT. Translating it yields CASSLTVDTEAFF.

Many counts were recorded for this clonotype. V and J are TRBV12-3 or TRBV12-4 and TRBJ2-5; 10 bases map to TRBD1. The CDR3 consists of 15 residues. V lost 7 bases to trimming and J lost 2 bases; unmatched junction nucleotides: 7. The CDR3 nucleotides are TGTGCCAGCACCCTCCTGGACAGGGGGCAAGAGACCCAGTACTTC. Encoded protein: CASTLLDRGQETQYF.

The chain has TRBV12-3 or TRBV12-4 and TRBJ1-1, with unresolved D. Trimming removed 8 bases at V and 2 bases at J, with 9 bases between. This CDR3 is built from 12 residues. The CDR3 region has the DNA TGTGCCAGCCTTAGGAGTAACACTGAAGCTTTCTTT. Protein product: CASLRSNTEAFF.

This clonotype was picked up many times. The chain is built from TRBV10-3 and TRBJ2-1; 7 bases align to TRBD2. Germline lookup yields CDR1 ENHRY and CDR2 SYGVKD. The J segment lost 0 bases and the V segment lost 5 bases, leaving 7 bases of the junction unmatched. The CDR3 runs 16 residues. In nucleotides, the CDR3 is TGTGCCATCAGTAGACTAGGCGGGAGCTCCTACAATGAGCAGTTCTTC. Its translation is CAISRLGGSSYNEQFF.

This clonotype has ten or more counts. The CDR3 bases are TGCAGCGGTATACAGGACTACGAGCAGTACTTC. Protein sequence: CSGIQDYEQYF. The V and J genes are TRBV29-1 and TRBJ2-7, with D tentatively TRBD1 (5 bases). The CDR3 length is 11 residues. Germline V gene sequence: CDR1 SQVTM, CDR2 ANQGSEA. With 7 bases removed from V and 3 bases from J, the gap between germline ends came to 10 bases.

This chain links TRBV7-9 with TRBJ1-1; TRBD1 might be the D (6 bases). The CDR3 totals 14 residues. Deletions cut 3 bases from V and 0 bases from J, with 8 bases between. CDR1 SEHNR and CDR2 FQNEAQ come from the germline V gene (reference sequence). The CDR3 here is CASSFGQLNTEAFF. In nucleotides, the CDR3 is TGTGCCAGCAGCTTTGGACAGTTGAACACTGAAGCTTTCTTT.

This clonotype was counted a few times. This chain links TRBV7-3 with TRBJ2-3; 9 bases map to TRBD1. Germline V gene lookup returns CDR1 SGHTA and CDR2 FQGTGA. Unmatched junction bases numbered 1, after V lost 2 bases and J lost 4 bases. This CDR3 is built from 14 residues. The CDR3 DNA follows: TGTGCCAGCAGCTTAGGGACAGGGCCAGATACGCAGTATTTT. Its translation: CASSLGTGPDTQYF.

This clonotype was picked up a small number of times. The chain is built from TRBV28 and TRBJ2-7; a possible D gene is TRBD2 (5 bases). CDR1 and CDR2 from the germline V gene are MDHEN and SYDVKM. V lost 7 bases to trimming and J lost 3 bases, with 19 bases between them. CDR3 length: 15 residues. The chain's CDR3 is CASTPLGGSSYEQYF. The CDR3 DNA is TGTGCCAGCACCCCCTTGGGTGGGAGTAGCTACGAGCAGTACTTC.

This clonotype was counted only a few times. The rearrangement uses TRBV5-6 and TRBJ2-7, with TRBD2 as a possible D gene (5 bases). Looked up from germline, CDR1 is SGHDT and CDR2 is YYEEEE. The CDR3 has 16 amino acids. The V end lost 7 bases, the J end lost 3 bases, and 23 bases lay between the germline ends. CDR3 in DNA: TGTGCCAGCGGACGGGGTCCTACCTTCCTAATCTACGAGCAGTACTTC. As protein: CASGRGPTFLIYEQYF.

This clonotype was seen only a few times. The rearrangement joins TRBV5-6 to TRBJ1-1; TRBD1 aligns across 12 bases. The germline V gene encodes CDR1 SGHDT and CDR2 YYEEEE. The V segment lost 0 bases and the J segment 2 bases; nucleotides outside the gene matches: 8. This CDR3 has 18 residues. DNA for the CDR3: TGTGCCAGCAGCTTGGGGGACAGGGGGCGCGGGAGTAACACTGAAGCTTTCTTT. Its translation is CASSLGDRGRGSNTEAFF.

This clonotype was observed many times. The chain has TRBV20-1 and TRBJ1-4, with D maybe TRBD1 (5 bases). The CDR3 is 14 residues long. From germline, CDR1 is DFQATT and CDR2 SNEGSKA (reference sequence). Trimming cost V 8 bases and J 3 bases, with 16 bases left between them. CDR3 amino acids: CSLREGAANEKLFF. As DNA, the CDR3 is TGCAGTCTCAGGGAGGGCGCGGCTAATGAAAAACTGTTTTTT.

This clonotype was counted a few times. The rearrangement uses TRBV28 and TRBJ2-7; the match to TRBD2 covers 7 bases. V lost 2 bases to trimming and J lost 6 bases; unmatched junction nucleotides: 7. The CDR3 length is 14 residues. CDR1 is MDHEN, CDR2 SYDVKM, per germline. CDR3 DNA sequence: TGTGCCAGCAGTTTAGTAGGGAGGGCATCCGAGCAGTACTTC. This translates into CASSLVGRASEQYF.